This T cell receptor (beta chain) stems from a study of blood T cell repertoires in COVID-19. Study summary: The analysed material was cDNA or gDNA that came from T cells, B-cell-depleted T cells, or PBMCs.

In the source study's methods: Estimated nucleated cell counts came from reference gene primer amplification. Data came from immunoSEQ multiplex PCR; TCRdb stores just in-frame clones and leaves some out. Clone size and V and J calls were adopted from that table, with D and trimming inferred from the DNA. This table has more than 350,000 clones, 85% to 90% appearing once. The CDR3 contains 16 residues. V was shortened by 1 base and J by 0 bases, with 10 bases between the two germline ends. Germline assignment: CDR1 MDHEN and CDR2 SYDVKM. Donors in Cohort 3 counted as recovered after two negative PCRs, clearance, or symptom resolution.

The chain couples TRBV28 to TRBJ1-3, with a tentative D call TRBD1 (6 bases). The sequence was collected from a woman between 45 and 60 years old who had recovered from COVID-19. The sample consisted of PBMCs or T cells enriched from blood (not recorded which). CDR3 DNA sequence: TGTGCCAGCAGTTTATCCACAGGGAGCTCTGGAAACACCATATATTTT. It translates to CASSLSTGSSGNTIYF. Drawing the rest from reference TRBV28 and TRBJ1-3, the complete variable domain is DVKVTQSSRYLVKRTGEKVFLECVQDMDHENMFWYRQDPGLGLRLIYFSYDVKMKEKGDIPEGYSVSREKKERFSLILESASTNQTSMYLCASSLSTGSSGNTIYFGEGSWLTVV.